One sample yielded the 14 T cell receptor beta chains listed below, sequenced in a study of radiotherapy plus CTLA-4 blockade in lung cancer. The data were produced by immunoSEQ multiplex PCR, yet TCRdb's version contains in-frame clones alone and is incomplete. The sample shows 85,000 to 95,000 clones, around 84% of them seen only once. The sample here was peripheral blood, taken from a patient treated with radiotherapy plus ipilimumab. The receptors were sampled from a human donor with non-small cell lung cancer that progressed on radiotherapy plus ipilimumab.

The chain uses TRBV7-9 and TRBJ2-2, with TRBD1 matching over 8 bases. The germline V gene encodes CDR1 SEHNR and CDR2 FQNEAQ (reference sequence). This CDR3 is built from 17 residues. The trim removed 3 bases at V and 4 bases at J, leaving 10 bases unmatched. CDR3 coding DNA: TGTGCCAGCAGCTTGACGTCGGGACAGGTCGTCACCGGGGAGCTGTTTTTT. As protein: CASSLTSGQVVTGELFF.

The V call is TRBV28, the J call TRBJ2-3, with 7 bases aligning to TRBD2. The length of the CDR3 is 13 residues. In germline, CDR1 is MDHEN, CDR2 SYDVKM. V trimming: 4 bases; J trimming: 5 bases; junction bases outside the gene matches: 3. The CDR3 coding sequence is TGTGCCAGCAGTTCTGGGGGGGGAGATACGCAGTATTTT. This codes for CASSSGGGDTQYF. The complete variable domain, with remaining parts taken from reference TRBV28 and TRBJ2-3, reads DVKVTQSSRYLVKRTGEKVFLECVQDMDHENMFWYRQDPGLGLRLIYFSYDVKMKEKGDIPEGYSVSREKKERFSLILESASTNQTSMYLCASSSGGGDTQYFGPGTRLTVL.

The chain links TRBV11-2 to TRBJ2-2; 11 nucleotides agree with TRBD2. The CDR3 is 19 amino acids. Germline V lookup: CDR1 SGHAT, CDR2 FQNNGV. V gave up 3 bases and J gave up 4 bases; unmatched junction bases: 13. The CDR3 reads CASSFRRLAGSRGTGELFF. Written as DNA, the CDR3 is TGTGCCAGCAGCTTCAGGAGACTAGCGGGATCCCGGGGCACCGGGGAGCTGTTTTTT.

The genes are TRBV27 and TRBJ2-5; D is ambiguous. The CDR3 totals 11 residues. With 7 bases removed from V and 5 bases from J, the gap between germline ends came to 8 bases. Per germline, CDR1 MNHEY and CDR2 SMNVEV (reference sequence). The CDR3 loop is CASKKLETQYF. DNA for the CDR3: TGTGCCAGCAAAAAATTGGAGACCCAGTACTTC.

CDR3 nucleotide sequence: TGTGCCAGCAGTGACCTTGAGGTTAAGTGGGGAGATACGCAGTATTTT. Protein sequence: CASSDLEVKWGDTQYF. The chain is built from TRBV25-1 and TRBJ2-3; D uncertain. Germline V gene data show CDR1 as MGHDK and CDR2 as SYGVNS. V lost 3 bases, J lost 5 bases, and 18 bases lay in between. This CDR3 is built from 16 residues.

The chain is built from TRBV4-1 and TRBJ1-2; D unclear. The CDR3 has 15 residues. Deletions cut 0 bases from V and 5 bases from J, with 13 bases between. Germline-derived CDR1 and CDR2 are MGHRA and YSYEKL. The CDR3 reads CASSQDEQPLYGYTF. In DNA form, the CDR3 reads TGCGCCAGCAGCCAAGATGAACAGCCACTATATGGCTACACCTTC.

V is TRBV5-4 and J is TRBJ1-1; D is unresolved. From germline, CDR1 is SGHNT and CDR2 YYREEE (reference sequence). The ends were cut back, 4 bases at V and 7 bases at J, with 14 bases in the middle. This CDR3 has 13 residues. In DNA, the CDR3 is TGTGCCAGCAGCCCCACTACAGAGATTGAAGCTTTCTTT. Encoded protein: CASSPTTEIEAFF.

This sequence joins TRBV27 and TRBJ1-2; 9 nucleotides align to TRBD1. The germline V gene encodes CDR1 MNHEY and CDR2 SMNVEV (reference sequence). The CDR3 consists of 13 residues. V was clipped by 6 bases and J by 5 bases; unmatched bases: 4. The CDR3 DNA is TGTGCCAGCAGCCAGGGACAGGGATATGGCTACACCTTC. Translating it yields CASSQGQGYGYTF.

The V gene is TRBV28, the J gene TRBJ1-2; 7 bases fit TRBD1. V lost 3 bases, J lost 6 bases, and 7 bases stayed unmatched. Germline lookup yields CDR1 MDHEN and CDR2 SYDVKM. There are 14 residues in the CDR3. CDR3 in DNA: TGTGCCAGCAGTTTGGGAACAGGGGTGAATGGCTACACCTTC. As protein: CASSLGTGVNGYTF.

The rearrangement uses TRBV6-4 and TRBJ2-1; D unresolved. The CDR3 covers 10 residues. Trimming removed 6 bases at V and 9 bases at J, with 6 bases between. Germline CDR1 reads MRHNA; CDR2 reads SNTAGT. The CDR3 DNA follows: TGTGCCAGCAGGACCATTGAGCAGTTCTTC. It codes for CASRTIEQFF.

This chain uses TRBV5-3 with TRBJ2-7; weak D call: TRBD2 (7 bases). TRBV5-3 is identified as an open reading frame with a role that is uncertain. This CDR3 is 13 amino acids long. V shed 5 bases and J shed 6 bases, with 15 bases lying between them. CDR3 region: CARSIGGGAEQYF. CDR3 DNA: TGTGCCAGAAGTATCGGAGGGGGGGCCGAGCAGTACTTC.

The chain has TRBV19 and TRBJ2-7, with TRBD1 matching 9 bases. The CDR3 totals 14 residues. Germline V CDR1 and CDR2: LNHDA, SQIVND (reference sequence). Trimming at V came to 7 bases and at J to 3 bases, leaving 7 bases not matched to a gene. The CDR3 DNA reads as TGTGCCAGTAACCTCCGGGACAGGGACTACGAGCAGTACTTC. It is translated as CASNLRDRDYEQYF.

The chain joins TRBV1 to TRBJ1-1; the table's TRBD1 call for D was not verified on the DNA. TRBV1 is designated a pseudogene. The CDR3 contains 13 residues. For the CDR3, the DNA is TGCACCAGCAGCCATACAGGATTAAGAGGCGCTTTCTTT. It is translated as CTSSHTGLRGAFF.

The rearrangement uses TRBV6-1 and TRBJ1-1; 7 bases fit TRBD1. V lost 2 bases and J lost 7; bases outside the gene matches: 4. The CDR3 is 13 amino acids. Looked up from germline, CDR1 is MNHNS and CDR2 is SASEGT. The CDR3: CASSESWDSEAFF. CDR3 sequence (DNA): TGTGCCAGCAGTGAATCATGGGACAGTGAAGCTTTCTTT.